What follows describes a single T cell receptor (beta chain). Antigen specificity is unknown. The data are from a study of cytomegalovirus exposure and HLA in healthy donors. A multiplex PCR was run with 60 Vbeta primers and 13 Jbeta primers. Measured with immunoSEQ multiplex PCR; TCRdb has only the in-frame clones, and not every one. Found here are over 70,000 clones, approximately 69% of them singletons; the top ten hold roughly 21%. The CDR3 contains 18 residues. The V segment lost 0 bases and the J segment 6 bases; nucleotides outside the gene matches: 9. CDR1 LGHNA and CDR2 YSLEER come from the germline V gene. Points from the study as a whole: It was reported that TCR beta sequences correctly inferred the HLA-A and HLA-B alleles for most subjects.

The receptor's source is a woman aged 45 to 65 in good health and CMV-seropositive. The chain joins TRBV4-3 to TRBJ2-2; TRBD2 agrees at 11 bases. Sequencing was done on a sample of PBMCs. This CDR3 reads CASSQDLLSGGAAGELFF. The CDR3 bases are TGCGCCAGCAGCCAAGACCTTCTTAGCGGGGGGGCGGCCGGGGAGCTGTTTTTT.